This T cell receptor beta chain was sequenced during a study of blood T cell repertoires in COVID-19. The V end was cut by 6 bases, the J end by 2 bases, with 7 bases between. The CDR3 loop spans 12 amino acids. In the original analysis: Nucleated cell counts were estimated from reference gene primer amplification. Using immunoSEQ multiplex PCR, the repertoire was profiled, and TCRdb retains in-frame clones only, with some absent. From that table come the V and J calls and clone size; the DNA was used to work out D and trimming. Here the sample spans roughly 190,000 clones, approximately 90% being singletons.

The sequence derives from a man in his sixties with active or convalescent COVID-19. V gene TRBV12-3 or TRBV12-4 combines with J gene TRBJ1-2, with D perhaps TRBD1 (5 bases). Sequenced input: peripheral blood. In DNA form, the CDR3 reads TGTGCCAGCAGGGCAGGGAACTATGGCTACACCTTC. It specifies CASRAGNYGYTF.